The rows below give T cell receptor beta chains drawn from one sample of a study of identical twins. Via MiXCR, TCRdb re-called the 5' RACE reads, giving one row per CDR3 protein. The sample has roughly 1.6 million distinct CDR3 sequences, roughly 35% seen once. Material for sequencing was cord blood. The receptors stem from a newborn girl in good health. CDR3s include the opening cysteine and the closing phenylalanine or tryptophan. A D gene is named only where the DNA matches it firmly.

v_call	j_call	d_call	cdr3_aa
TRBV12-3/TRBV12-4	TRBJ2-1	.	CASSPGHFEQFF
TRBV20-1	TRBJ2-7	.	CSASGAALEQYF
TRBV7-2	TRBJ1-5	.	CASSPIRYGQPQHF
TRBV3-1	TRBJ1-2	.	CASGHRVGARGYTF
TRBV10-3	TRBJ2-1	.	CAIKGQSSYNEQFF
TRBV6-1	TRBJ1-2	.	CASSETGWVYGYTF
TRBV6-5	TRBJ1-1	.	CASSSRDTEAFF
TRBV5-1	TRBJ2-3	.	CASSLDGPIQQYF
TRBV7-2	TRBJ1-1	.	CASRKGSAETEAFF
TRBV4-1	TRBJ1-2	.	CASSQNSGANYGYTF
TRBV6-1	TRBJ2-4	.	CASSEPRSEYF
TRBV12-3/TRBV12-4	TRBJ2-3	.	CASSLTGDATDTQYF